Here is one T cell receptor (beta chain) with its context. The antigen is undetermined. The data were obtained in a study of Ad26.COV2.S vaccination and SARS-CoV-2 variants. Overall study findings and caveats: The analyses of TCR breadth and depth may have understated the size of total T cell responses.

The germline CDR1 and CDR2 sequences are SQVTM and ANQGSEA. CDR3 length: 12 residues. Trimming removed 6 bases at V and 2 bases at J, with 7 bases between. Produced via immunoSEQ multiplex PCR; TCRdb's table is partial and in-frame only. The table has around 450,000 clones, 89% seen once. Treatment here: about 20 received Ad26.COV2.S at low or high dose, single or two shots; 5 received placebo; per-sample allocation not given. Sampling occurred on day 63 after the first vaccine or placebo injection. The sequencing here drew on peripheral blood, taken in a trial of Ad26.COV2.S vaccine versus placebo. The rearrangement links TRBV29-1 to TRBJ2-2, with D uncertain. This TCR derives from a person aged 18-60 years who received the Ad26.COV2.S COVID-19 vaccine or a placebo. CDR3 protein: CSVAPNTGELFF. In DNA, the CDR3 is TGCAGCGTGGCACCTAACACCGGGGAGCTGTTTTTT.